One sample yielded the 23 T cell receptor beta chains listed below, sequenced in a study of CD8 T cells in Susac syndrome. With random hexamers, about 0.45 to 1 ug RNA was reverse transcribed. In TCRdb, the immunoSEQ multiplex PCR reads were re-called with MiXCR into one record per CDR3 protein. The profile covers about 210,000 distinct CDR3 sequences, with about 94% appearing a single time and around 0.16% taken by the ten largest. Sequenced input: CD4+ T cells from PBMCs. These receptors were taken from a human donor with Susac syndrome.

The rearrangement uses TRBV20-1 and TRBJ1-1; 10 nucleotides align to TRBD1. Germline V gives CDR1 DFQATT, CDR2 SNEGSKA (reference sequence). The CDR3 runs 15 residues. V shed 0 bases, J shed 0 bases, and the junction held 1 base outside the gene matches. The CDR3 protein is CSARDGTGVNTEAFF. As DNA, the CDR3 is TGCAGTGCTAGAGATGGGACAGGGGTGAACACTGAAGCTTTCTTT.

The chain employs TRBV6-5 and TRBJ1-5; 8 bases agree with TRBD1. V shed 8 bases, J shed 7 bases, and the junction held 4 bases outside the gene matches. Germline values: CDR1 MNHEY, CDR2 SVGAGI. CDR3 length: 12 amino acids. The CDR3 region has the DNA TGTGCCAGCTGGACAGGGCTCCAGCCCCAGCATTTT. The encoded protein is CASWTGLQPQHF.

The chain couples TRBV10-3 to TRBJ1-1; maybe TRBD1 (5 bases). The CDR3 is 13 amino acids. The V end was cut by 6 bases, the J end by 1 base, with 9 bases between. Germline V gene data show CDR1 as ENHRY and CDR2 as SYGVKD. CDR3 coding DNA: TGTGCCATCAGAGTAGGGGAGAACACTGAAGCTTTCTTT. It is translated as CAIRVGENTEAFF.

The rearrangement uses TRBV5-1 and TRBJ1-2; D not certain. The V and J ends lost 0 bases and 3 bases respectively, with 9 bases between them. Germline loops: CDR1 SGHRS, CDR2 YFSETQ. The CDR3 runs to 14 residues. Here the CDR3 reads CASSLGAGDYGYTF. The CDR3, as DNA: TGCGCCAGCAGCTTGGGGGCCGGGGACTATGGCTACACCTTC.

This clonotype was observed once. The rearrangement joins TRBV4-3 to TRBJ2-5; TRBD2 agrees at 7 bases. The CDR3 loop spans 16 amino acids. The V gene end was trimmed by 0 bases and the J gene end by 1 base; junction bases not matched to a gene: 5. The germline V gene encodes CDR1 LGHNA and CDR2 YSLEER. The CDR3 sequence is CASSQDTGEGQETQYF. CDR3 nucleotide sequence: TGCGCCAGCAGCCAAGATACCGGGGAGGGCCAAGAGACCCAGTACTTC.

The chain carries TRBV29-1 and TRBJ2-5, with D hard to call. This CDR3 contains 13 residues. The V end lost 6 bases, the J end lost 5 bases, and 16 bases lay between the germline ends. Germline CDR1 SQVTM, CDR2 ANQGSEA. DNA of the CDR3: TGCAGCGTGGCCCTACTTATCCGGGAGACCCAGTACTTC. Its translation is CSVALLIRETQYF.

The chain joins TRBV7-3 to TRBJ1-1; D is undetermined. The CDR3 length is 16 residues. Trimming took off 4 bases at V and 4 bases at J, with 19 bases between the two ends. Germline CDR1 reads SGHTA; CDR2 reads FQGTGA. CDR3 DNA: TGTGCCAGCAGCTCAGGCGGCTCCCTGGGTGGCACTGAAGCTTTCTTT. It yields the protein CASSSGGSLGGTEAFF.

V gene TRBV6-2 or TRBV6-3 combines with J gene TRBJ1-5; possibly TRBD1 for D (6 bases). This CDR3 region has 14 residues. V was trimmed by 6 bases and J by 2 bases, leaving 11 bases between them. The germline CDR1 and CDR2 sequences are MNHEY and SVGEGT. CDR3 in DNA: TGTGCCAGCAGGGGGGCGGGGGGCAATCAGCCCCAGCATTTT. This translates into CASRGAGGNQPQHF.

V usage is TRBV4-3 and J usage is TRBJ2-7; no clear D. Between the trimmed V and J ends, which lost 0 bases and 4 bases, there was a span of 19 bases. This CDR3 has 17 amino acids. CDR1 is LGHNA and CDR2 is YSLEER in the germline V gene. In nucleotides, the CDR3 is TGCGCCAGCAGCCAAGAACGGACCCACACAACACCTTACGAGCAGTACTTC. Translation gives CASSQERTHTTPYEQYF.

The chain joins TRBV20-1 to TRBJ1-1; D gene ambiguous. In germline, CDR1 is DFQATT, CDR2 SNEGSKA (reference sequence). Trimming stripped 3 bases from V and 0 bases from J, with 8 bases between. This CDR3 spans 13 amino acids. The CDR3 loop is CSARTGMNTEAFF. For the CDR3, the DNA is TGCAGTGCTAGGACCGGGATGAACACTGAAGCTTTCTTT.

The chain carries TRBV30 and TRBJ1-5; a possible D gene is TRBD1 (6 bases). The CDR3 totals 16 residues. The V and J ends lost 4 bases and 0 bases respectively, with 16 bases between them. From germline, CDR1 is GTSNPN and CDR2 SVGIG (reference sequence). The CDR3: CAWKVGGSNSNQPQHF. The CDR3 coding sequence is TGTGCCTGGAAAGTGGGGGGCTCAAATAGCAATCAGCCCCAGCATTTT. Full variable domain (remainder filled in from reference TRBV30 and TRBJ1-5): SQTIHQWPATLVQPVGSPLSLECTVEGTSNPNLYWYRQAAGRGLQLLFYSVGIGQISSEVPQNLSASRPQDRQFILSSKKLLLSDSGFYLCAWKVGGSNSNQPQHFGDGTRLSIL.

V usage is TRBV4-2 and J usage is TRBJ2-5; 12 bases map to TRBD2. This CDR3 has 18 amino acids. Looked up from germline, CDR1 is LGHNA and CDR2 is YNFKEQ. The trim removed 5 bases at V and 3 bases at J, leaving 13 bases unmatched. DNA of the CDR3: TGTGCCAGCAGCATGGTGACTAGCGGGGGCCCGAAGAAAGAGACCCAGTACTTC. Translating it yields CASSMVTSGGPKKETQYF.

The table lists this clonotype with a few counts. The chain employs TRBV19 and TRBJ1-1; D gene ambiguous. V lost 5 bases and J lost 3, with 7 bases in between. The length of the CDR3 is 12 residues. Germline CDR1 is LNHDA and CDR2 is SQIVND (reference sequence). The CDR3 here is CASSPRDTEAFF. The CDR3 DNA follows: TGTGCCAGTAGTCCCCGGGACACTGAAGCTTTCTTT.

Note on this clonotype: At one end, the junction sequence differs from germline, possibly due to a read error. The chain couples TRBV7-7 to TRBJ2-2, with 10 bases matching TRBD2. This CDR3 has 19 residues. Germline-derived CDR1 and CDR2 are SSHAT and FNYEAQ (reference sequence). CDR3 in amino acids: CASSIASGGPSPNTGELFF. CDR3 DNA: TGTGCTAGCAGCATAGCTAGCGGGGGCCCCTCTCCGAACACCGGGGAGCTGTTTTTT. The full variable domain, its missing parts supplied by reference TRBV7-7 and TRBJ2-2, is GAGVSQSPRYKVTKRGQDVTLRCDPISSHATLYWYQQALGQGPEFLTYFNYEAQPDKSGLPSDRFSAERPEGSISTLTIQRTEQRDSAMYRCASSIASGGPSPNTGELFFGEGSRLTVL.

This chain joins TRBV27 and TRBJ2-1, with TRBD1 as a possible D gene (6 bases). Germline-derived CDR1 and CDR2 are MNHEY and SMNVEV (reference sequence). V was shortened by 2 bases and J by 9 bases, with 17 bases between the two germline ends. This CDR3 comprises 15 residues. The CDR3: CASSLQGYPWGEQFF. CDR3 bases: TGTGCCAGCAGTTTACAGGGGTACCCCTGGGGTGAGCAGTTCTTC.

This clonotype showed up just once. This chain joins TRBV12-3 or TRBV12-4 and TRBJ1-1, with a possible D match to TRBD1 (5 bases). Trimming shortened V by 5 bases and J by 4 bases, and 17 bases separated the two germline ends. This CDR3 has 15 amino acids. The CDR3 spells CASSVLTGGFTEAFF. In DNA, the CDR3 is TGTGCCAGCAGTGTACTCACCGGGGGGTTCACTGAAGCTTTCTTT.

The genes are TRBV30 and TRBJ2-7, with D possibly TRBD2 on 5 matching bases. The CDR3 runs to 14 residues. The germline V gene encodes CDR1 GTSNPN and CDR2 SVGIG (reference sequence). Trimming stripped 2 bases from V and 0 bases from J, with 11 bases between. DNA for the CDR3: TGTGCCTGGAGTATTGGGGAGTTCTCCTACGAGCAGTACTTC. The encoded protein is CAWSIGEFSYEQYF.

This clonotype was seen a few times. The rearrangement joins TRBV12-3 or TRBV12-4 to TRBJ1-5; possibly TRBD1 for D (6 bases). This CDR3 region has 15 residues. Trimming cost V 5 bases and J 0 bases, with 11 bases left between them. CDR3 region: CASSLTGPSNQPQHF. CDR3 nucleotide sequence: TGTGCCAGCAGTCTGACAGGTCCTAGCAATCAGCCCCAGCATTTT.

J is TRBJ2-7 and V is TRBV6-2 or TRBV6-3, with 7 bases fitting TRBD1. In germline, CDR1 is MNHEY, CDR2 SVGEGT. The ends lost 2 bases at V and 6 bases at J; junction bases unmatched: 10. The CDR3 loop spans 15 amino acids. CDR3 DNA sequence: TGTGCCAGCAGTTACCACCGGGACAGATTTTCCGAGCAGTACTTC. Its translation is CASSYHRDRFSEQYF.

V gene TRBV2 combines with J gene TRBJ1-5, with unresolved D. Between the trimmed V and J ends, which lost 10 bases and 7 bases, there was a span of 17 bases. CDR3 size: 13 residues. Germline CDR1 reads SNHLY; CDR2 reads FYNNEI. CDR3 amino acids: CATSWSARQPQHF. In nucleotides, the CDR3 is TGTGCCACCTCATGGAGTGCTCGACAGCCCCAGCATTTT.

The chain employs TRBV29-1 and TRBJ1-1, with 7 positions matching TRBD1. Germline loops: CDR1 SQVTM, CDR2 ANQGSEA. The CDR3 is made up of 12 amino acids. Trimming removed 8 bases from V and 1 base from J; junction bases left unmatched: 4. CDR3 DNA: TGCAGCAGCTGGACAGGGAACACTGAAGCTTTCTTT. Its protein is CSSWTGNTEAFF.

The CDR3 DNA sequence: TGTGCTAGTGGCTTGATAGGGTTGGATGGCTACACCTTC. This translates into CASGLIGLDGYTF. The chain couples TRBV12-5 to TRBJ1-2; no clear D. This CDR3 is built from 13 residues. CDR1 is LGHNT and CDR2 is FRNRAP in the germline V gene. The germline V and J ends were trimmed by 6 bases and 6 bases, with 14 bases remaining between them.

This clonotype was counted between two and nine times. This chain links TRBV6-5 with TRBJ2-7; 11 bases align to TRBD1. Germline V gene sequence: CDR1 MNHEY, CDR2 SVGAGI. The CDR3 is 13 residues long. V shed 5 bases and J 3 bases; nucleotides not matched to a gene: 0. The CDR3 DNA follows: TGTGCCAGCAGTGGGACAGGGGGCTACGAGCAGTACTTC. It specifies CASSGTGGYEQYF.